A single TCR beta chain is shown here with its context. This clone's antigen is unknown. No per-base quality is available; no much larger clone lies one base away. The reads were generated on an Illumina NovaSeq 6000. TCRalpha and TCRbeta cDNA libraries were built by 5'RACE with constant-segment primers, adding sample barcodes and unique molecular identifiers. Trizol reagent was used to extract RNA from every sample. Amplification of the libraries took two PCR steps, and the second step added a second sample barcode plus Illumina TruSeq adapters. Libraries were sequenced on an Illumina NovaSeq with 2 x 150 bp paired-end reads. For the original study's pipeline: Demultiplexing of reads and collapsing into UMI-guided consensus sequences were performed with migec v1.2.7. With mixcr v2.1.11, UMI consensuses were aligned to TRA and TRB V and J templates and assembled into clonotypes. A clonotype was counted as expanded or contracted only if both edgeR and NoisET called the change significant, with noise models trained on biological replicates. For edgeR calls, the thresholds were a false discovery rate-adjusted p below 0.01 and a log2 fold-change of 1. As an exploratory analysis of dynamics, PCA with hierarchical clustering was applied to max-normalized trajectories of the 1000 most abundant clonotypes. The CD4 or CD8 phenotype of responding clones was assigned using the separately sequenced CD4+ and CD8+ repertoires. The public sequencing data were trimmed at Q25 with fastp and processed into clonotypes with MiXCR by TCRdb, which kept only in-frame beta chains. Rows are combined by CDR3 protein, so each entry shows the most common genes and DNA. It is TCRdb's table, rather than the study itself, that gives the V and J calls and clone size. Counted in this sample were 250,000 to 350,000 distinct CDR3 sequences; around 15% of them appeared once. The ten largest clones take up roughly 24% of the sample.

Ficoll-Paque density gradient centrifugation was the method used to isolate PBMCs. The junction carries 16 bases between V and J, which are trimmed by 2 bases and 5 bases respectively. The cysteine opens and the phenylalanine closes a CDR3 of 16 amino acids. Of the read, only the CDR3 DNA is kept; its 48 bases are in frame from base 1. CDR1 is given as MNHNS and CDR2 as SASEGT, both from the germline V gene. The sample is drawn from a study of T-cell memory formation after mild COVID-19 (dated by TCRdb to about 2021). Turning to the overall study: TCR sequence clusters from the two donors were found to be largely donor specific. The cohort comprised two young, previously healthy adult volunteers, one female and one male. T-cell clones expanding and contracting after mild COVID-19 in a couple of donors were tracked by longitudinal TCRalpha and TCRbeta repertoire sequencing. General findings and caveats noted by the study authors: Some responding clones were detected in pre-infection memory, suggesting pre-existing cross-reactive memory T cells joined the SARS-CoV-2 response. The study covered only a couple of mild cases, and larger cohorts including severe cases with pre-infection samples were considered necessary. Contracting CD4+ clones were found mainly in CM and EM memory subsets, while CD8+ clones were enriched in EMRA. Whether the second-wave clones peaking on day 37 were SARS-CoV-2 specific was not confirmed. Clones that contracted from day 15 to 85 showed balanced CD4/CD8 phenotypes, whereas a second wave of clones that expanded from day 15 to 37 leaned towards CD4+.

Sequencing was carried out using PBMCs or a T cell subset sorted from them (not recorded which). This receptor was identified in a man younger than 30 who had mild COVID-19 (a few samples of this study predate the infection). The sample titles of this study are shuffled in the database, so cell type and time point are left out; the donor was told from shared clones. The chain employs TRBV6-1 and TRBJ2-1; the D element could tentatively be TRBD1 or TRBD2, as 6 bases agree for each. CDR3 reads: CASSESRGLMNNEQFF. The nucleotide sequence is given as TGTGCCAGCAGTGAATCTCGGGGGCTAATGAACAATGAGCAGTTCTTC.